The 28 T cell receptor beta chains reported below all come from one sample, sequenced in a study of vaccination effects on CD4 cells after COVID-19. These receptors have no known antigen. Following a roughly 10-day culture, CD4+ T cells were purified. Measured with immunoSEQ multiplex PCR; TCRdb has only the in-frame clones, and not every one. The sample yields fewer than 75,000 clones, 75% to 80% seen once. The sample in question was CD4+ T cells from PBMCs cultured without peptide, obtained before COVID-19 vaccination. Every receptor here comes from a human donor who received a COVID-19 vaccine.

This clone has more than one count but fewer than ten. The chain uses TRBV7-2 and TRBJ2-7; 7 bases map to TRBD2. The germline V gene has CDR1 SGHTA and CDR2 FQGNSA. The CDR3 has 15 amino acids. J gave up 3 bases and V 4 bases, and 9 bases lay outside the gene matches. CDR3 sequence reads: CASSSQSGGYYEQYV. The DNA for the CDR3 is TGTGCCAGCAGCTCACAATCCGGGGGGTACTACGAGCAGTACGTC.

The V gene is TRBV6-5, the J gene TRBJ2-2; D is uncertain. The germline gives CDR1 MNHEY, CDR2 SVGAGI. V lost 8 bases, J lost 7 bases, and 11 bases lay in between. The CDR3 contains 12 residues. The CDR3 is CASRRNVGELFF. CDR3 DNA: TGTGCCAGCCGCCGTAACGTCGGGGAGCTGTTTTTT.

The chain has TRBV10-1 and TRBJ1-1; 8 nucleotides align to TRBD1. After removal of 3 bases from V and 10 bases from J, the junction contained 7 bases not matched to a gene. Germline CDR1 is WNHNN and CDR2 is SYGVQD (reference sequence). The length of the CDR3 is 13 residues. CDR3: CASSDGQGLPAFF. The CDR3 DNA reads TGCGCCAGCAGTGACGGACAGGGCCTCCCAGCTTTCTTT.

This clone was counted a few times. The V and J genes are TRBV6-5 and TRBJ1-5; weak D call: TRBD1 (5 bases). Germline CDR1 MNHEY, CDR2 SVGAGI. The CDR3 has 11 residues. V lost 8 bases and J lost 4, with 6 bases in between. CDR3 bases: TGTGCCAGCGGGGCGAATCAGCCCCAGCATTTT. Translation gives CASGANQPQHF.

CDR3 residues: CASRTSGGAHNEQFF. CDR3 DNA: TGTGCCAGCAGAACTAGCGGGGGGGCCCACAATGAGCAGTTCTTC. The chain is built from TRBV28 and TRBJ2-1; 13 nucleotides match TRBD2. V was clipped by 6 bases and J by 5 bases; unmatched bases: 4. Germline V gives CDR1 MDHEN, CDR2 SYDVKM. This CDR3 region has 15 residues.

The chain links TRBV29-1 to TRBJ2-2; 8 bases line up with TRBD1. This CDR3 is 14 amino acids long. Germline V gene lookup returns CDR1 SQVTM and CDR2 ANQGSEA. With 5 bases clipped from V and 2 bases from J, the junction kept 4 bases outside the gene matches. The CDR3 protein is CSVRTGGNTGELFF. The CDR3 region has the DNA TGCAGCGTTCGCACAGGGGGTAACACCGGGGAGCTGTTTTTT.

The J gene is TRBJ2-1, the V gene TRBV6-6; D is uncertain. Germline V lookup: CDR1 MNHNY, CDR2 SVGAGI (reference sequence). The CDR3 spans 16 residues. The V and J ends lost 3 bases and 4 bases respectively, with 16 bases between them. The CDR3 loop reads CASSYTDAYGYNEQFF. The CDR3 DNA is TGTGCCAGCAGTTATACTGACGCGTACGGGTACAATGAGCAGTTCTTC.

The genes are TRBV5-1 and TRBJ2-3; possible D gene TRBD1, 7 bases. From germline, CDR1 is SGHRS and CDR2 YFSETQ. V gave up 5 bases and J gave up 4 bases, with 20 bases separating them. CDR3 length equals 16 residues. The CDR3: CASRQTGVTGADTQYF. The DNA for the CDR3 is TGCGCCAGCAGACAAACAGGGGTGACGGGGGCAGATACGCAGTATTTT.

This clone was recorded a few times. The rearrangement uses TRBV27 and TRBJ1-1, with TRBD1 as a possible D gene (5 bases). The CDR3 spans 14 residues. Trimming took off 8 bases at V and 1 base at J, with 14 bases between the two ends. The V gene's germline CDR1 is MNHEY and CDR2 SMNVEV (reference sequence). The CDR3 loop reads CASRRGIGNTEAFF. CDR3 DNA sequence: TGTGCCAGCCGTCGGGGGATCGGGAACACTGAAGCTTTCTTT.

This chain uses TRBV5-4 with TRBJ2-5; TRBD2 agrees at 13 bases. CDR1 and CDR2 (germline): SGHNT, YYREEE (reference sequence). With 6 bases clipped from V and 2 bases from J, the junction kept 1 base outside the gene matches. The CDR3 has 14 amino acids. This CDR3 is CASKLAGGQETQYF. Written as DNA, the CDR3 is TGTGCCAGCAAACTAGCGGGGGGGCAAGAGACCCAGTACTTC.

The CDR3 region is CASSQVGQNTEAFF. CDR3 sequence (DNA): TGCGCCAGCAGCCAAGTAGGGCAGAACACTGAAGCTTTCTTT. The chain is built from TRBV4-1 and TRBJ1-1; D is ambiguous. With 1 base removed from V and 1 base from J, the gap between germline ends came to 7 bases. Germline V gives CDR1 MGHRA, CDR2 YSYEKL. The CDR3 runs 14 residues.

The chain is built from TRBV6-2 or TRBV6-3 and TRBJ2-1; TRBD2 matches at 12 bases. J was trimmed by 9 bases and V by 6 bases; bases with no gene match: 27. From germline, CDR1 is MNHEY and CDR2 SVGEGT. The length of the CDR3 is 21 residues. CDR3 in amino acids: CASSLGGIWLAGGDRFREQFF. For the CDR3, the DNA is TGTGCCAGCAGCCTGGGGGGAATTTGGCTAGCGGGGGGGGACAGGTTTCGTGAGCAGTTCTTC.

This chain links TRBV24-1 with TRBJ1-1, with D hard to call. This CDR3 region has 14 residues. Germline V gene data show CDR1 as KGHDR and CDR2 as SFDVKD. The V end was cut by 3 bases, the J end by 2 bases, with 9 bases between. The DNA for the CDR3 is TGTGCCACCAGTGATGCTCGGAAAAACACTGAAGCTTTCTTT. This sequence encodes CATSDARKNTEAFF.

This clone was found a few times. The genes are TRBV19 and TRBJ1-1; D unresolved. The CDR3 covers 13 residues. Germline V CDR1 and CDR2: LNHDA, SQIVND (reference sequence). Trimming shortened V by 1 base and J by 5 bases, and 8 bases separated the two germline ends. CDR3 protein: CASSIVETTEAFF. For the CDR3, the DNA is TGTGCCAGTAGTATAGTGGAGACAACTGAAGCTTTCTTT.

This clone has just a few counts. This chain uses TRBV15 with TRBJ2-7; unclear D gene. Trimming shortened V by 0 bases and J by 6 bases, and 9 bases separated the two germline ends. CDR3 length: 13 residues. The germline V gene encodes CDR1 LNHNV and CDR2 YYDKDF (reference sequence). CDR3 region: CATSRDLEGEQYV. The CDR3 DNA is TGTGCCACCAGCAGAGATCTGGAAGGCGAGCAGTACGTC.

The CDR3 is CASSPLRGGQETQYF. CDR3 bases: TGTGCCAGCAGTCCCCTCAGGGGAGGCCAAGAGACCCAGTACTTC. The genes are TRBV27 and TRBJ2-5; D possibly matches TRBD1 or TRBD2 (6 bases each). CDR1 is MNHEY and CDR2 is SMNVEV in the germline V gene (reference sequence). The germline V and J ends were trimmed by 5 bases and 1 base, with 14 bases remaining between them. The CDR3 totals 15 residues.

The chain couples TRBV2 to TRBJ2-7; a weak D match, TRBD2 (6 bases). Trimming cost V 8 bases and J 9 bases, with 20 bases left between them. There are 13 residues in the CDR3. Germline CDR1 reads SNHLY; CDR2 reads FYNNEI. The CDR3 nucleotides are TGTGCCAGCGGGGAGGAAGCCTTGGGGCGGCAGTACGTC. Amino acid sequence: CASGEEALGRQYV.

V is TRBV6-1 and J is TRBJ1-1; D ambiguous. Germline lookup yields CDR1 MNHNS and CDR2 SASEGT. This CDR3 spans 13 amino acids. Between the trimmed V and J ends, which lost 2 bases and 1 base, there was a span of 5 bases. CDR3 residues: CASSERGNTEAFF. CDR3 DNA: TGTGCCAGCAGTGAACGTGGGAACACTGAAGCTTTCTTT.

This clone is a singleton in its sample. This rearrangement joins TRBV6-1 to TRBJ2-6; D gene uncertain. Germline CDR1 is MNHNS and CDR2 is SASEGT. V was clipped by 6 bases and J by 0 bases, with 15 bases between them. This CDR3 spans 17 amino acids. The CDR3 is CASREPKHSSGANVLTF. The DNA for the CDR3 is TGTGCCAGCAGGGAACCCAAACACAGCTCTGGGGCCAACGTCCTGACTTTC.

V is TRBV21-1 and J is TRBJ1-4; the table's TRBD1 call for D was not verified on the DNA. TRBV21-1 is described as a pseudogene. This CDR3 has 14 residues. The CDR3 bases are TGTGCCAGGGGCCCAGGGGGCCGTATTGAAAAACTGTTTTTT. It encodes CARGPGGRIEKLFF.

This chain uses TRBV30 with TRBJ2-7; a weak D match, TRBD2 (6 bases). The length of the CDR3 is 14 residues. Trimming stripped 4 bases from V and 5 bases from J, with 18 bases between. The germline CDR1 and CDR2 sequences are GTSNPN and SVGIG (reference sequence). CDR3 protein: CAWMGGGGRHEQYV. CDR3 nucleotide sequence: TGTGCCTGGATGGGTGGTGGAGGGCGGCACGAGCAGTACGTC.

The chain combines TRBV5-1 with TRBJ2-1; 11 bases are shared with TRBD1. Germline V gene lookup returns CDR1 SGHRS and CDR2 YFSETQ. This CDR3 region has 15 residues. V was pared by 1 base and J by 8 bases, with 5 bases of the junction left unmatched. Here the CDR3 reads CASSLKGQGEDEQFF. In DNA form, the CDR3 reads TGCGCCAGCAGCTTGAAGGGACAGGGGGAGGATGAGCAGTTCTTC.

The J gene is TRBJ1-6, the V gene TRBV6-5; D is ambiguous. Germline V gene data show CDR1 as MNHEY and CDR2 as SVGAGI. The V end was cut by 7 bases, the J end by 8 bases, with 9 bases between. The CDR3 has 12 amino acids. The CDR3 nucleotides read TGTGCCAGCAAGGCAGGTTATTCACCCCTCCACTTT. This translates into CASKAGYSPLHF.

The chain couples TRBV7-2 to TRBJ2-3; TRBD2 matches 13 bases. This CDR3 comprises 14 residues. V lost 5 bases and J lost 11; bases outside the gene matches: 7. Germline V lookup: CDR1 SGHTA, CDR2 FQGNSA. CDR3 in amino acids: CASSGRLAGGQQYF. Written as DNA, the CDR3 is TGTGCCAGCAGCGGCCGACTAGCGGGGGGCCAGCAGTATTTT.

This clone has more than one count but fewer than ten. The chain carries TRBV24-1 and TRBJ1-2; D gene ambiguous. The CDR3 has 12 residues. Trimming took 4 bases from V and 8 from J, leaving 10 bases between them. Germline lookup yields CDR1 KGHDR and CDR2 SFDVKD. The CDR3 coding sequence is TGTGCCACCAGTGACGAGGGAGGAGGCTACACCTTC. This gives the protein CATSDEGGGYTF.

The chain carries TRBV12-5 and TRBJ2-2, with D unresolved. Looked up from germline, CDR1 is LGHNT and CDR2 is FRNRAP. Trimming left V 2 bases short and J 6 bases short, with 16 bases between. This CDR3 has 16 amino acids. The CDR3 here is CASGLISRPGAGELFF. The CDR3 nucleotides read TGTGCTAGTGGTTTGATATCCCGGCCTGGGGCCGGGGAGCTGTTTTTT.

The rearrangement links TRBV7-9 to TRBJ1-6; D not certain. The CDR3 runs to 13 residues. Germline-derived CDR1 and CDR2 are SEHNR and FQNEAQ (reference sequence). V dropped 1 base and J dropped 8 bases, with 6 bases sitting between them. CDR3 region: CASSLVIDSPLHF. CDR3 DNA: TGTGCCAGCAGCTTAGTTATTGATTCACCCCTCCACTTT.

This rearrangement joins TRBV7-9 to TRBJ2-2, with D possibly being TRBD1 (5 bases). The CDR3 is 14 amino acids. V dropped 5 bases and J dropped 7 bases, with 14 bases sitting between them. Germline lookup yields CDR1 SEHNR and CDR2 FQNEAQ (reference sequence). Written as DNA, the CDR3 is TGTGCCAGCAGCCCCCAGGGATTAGGCGGGGAGCTGTTTTTT. Encoded protein: CASSPQGLGGELFF.